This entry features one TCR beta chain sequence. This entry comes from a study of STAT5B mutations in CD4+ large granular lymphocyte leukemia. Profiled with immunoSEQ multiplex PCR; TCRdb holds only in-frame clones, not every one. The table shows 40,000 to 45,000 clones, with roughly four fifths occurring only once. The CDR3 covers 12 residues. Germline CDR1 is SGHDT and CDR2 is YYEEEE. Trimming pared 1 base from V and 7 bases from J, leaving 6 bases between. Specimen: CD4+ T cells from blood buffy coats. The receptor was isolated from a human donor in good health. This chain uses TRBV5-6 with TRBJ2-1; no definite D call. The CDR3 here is CASSLRVNEQFF. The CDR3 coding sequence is TGTGCCAGCAGCTTGCGGGTGAATGAGCAGTTCTTC.